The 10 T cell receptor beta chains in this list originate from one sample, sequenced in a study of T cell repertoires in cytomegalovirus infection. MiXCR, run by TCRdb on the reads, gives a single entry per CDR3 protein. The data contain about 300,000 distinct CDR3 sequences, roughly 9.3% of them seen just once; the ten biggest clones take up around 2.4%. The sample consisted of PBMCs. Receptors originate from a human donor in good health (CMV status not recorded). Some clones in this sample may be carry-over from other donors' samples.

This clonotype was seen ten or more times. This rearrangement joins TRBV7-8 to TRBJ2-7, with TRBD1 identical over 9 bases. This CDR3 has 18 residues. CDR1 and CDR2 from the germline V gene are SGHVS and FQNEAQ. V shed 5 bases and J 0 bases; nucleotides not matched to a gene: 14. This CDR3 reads CASSSPGQGSRSSYEQYF. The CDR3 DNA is TGTGCCAGCAGCAGTCCGGGACAGGGATCGAGGAGCTCCTACGAGCAGTACTTC.

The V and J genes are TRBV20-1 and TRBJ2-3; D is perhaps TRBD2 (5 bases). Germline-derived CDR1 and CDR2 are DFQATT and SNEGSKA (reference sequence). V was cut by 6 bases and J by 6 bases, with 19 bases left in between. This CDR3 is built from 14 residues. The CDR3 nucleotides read TGCAGTGCCCAGAAAGACCCCCGGAGGGATACGCAGTATTTT. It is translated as CSAQKDPRRDTQYF.

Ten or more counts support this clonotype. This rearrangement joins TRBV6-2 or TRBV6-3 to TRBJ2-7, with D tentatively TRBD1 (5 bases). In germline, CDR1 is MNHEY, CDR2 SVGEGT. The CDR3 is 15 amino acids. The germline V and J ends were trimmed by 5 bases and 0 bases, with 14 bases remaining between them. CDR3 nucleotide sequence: TGTGCCAGCAGTCGATCAACAGGATTCTCCTACGAGCAGTACGTC. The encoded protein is CASSRSTGFSYEQYV.

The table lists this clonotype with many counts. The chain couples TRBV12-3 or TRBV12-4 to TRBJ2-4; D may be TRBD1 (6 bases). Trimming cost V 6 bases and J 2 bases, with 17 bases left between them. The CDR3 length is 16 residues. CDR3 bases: TGTGCCAGCAGCCGTGACAGGCCTCTATCCAAAAACATTCAGTACTTC. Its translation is CASSRDRPLSKNIQYF.

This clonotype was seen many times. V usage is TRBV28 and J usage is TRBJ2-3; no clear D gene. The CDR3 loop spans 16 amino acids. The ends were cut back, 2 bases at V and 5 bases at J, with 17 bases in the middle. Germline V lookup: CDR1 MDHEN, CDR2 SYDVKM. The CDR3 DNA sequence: TGTGCCAGCAGTTTAACACAGTTTGGGTCCCTAGATACGCAGTATTTT. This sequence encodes CASSLTQFGSLDTQYF.

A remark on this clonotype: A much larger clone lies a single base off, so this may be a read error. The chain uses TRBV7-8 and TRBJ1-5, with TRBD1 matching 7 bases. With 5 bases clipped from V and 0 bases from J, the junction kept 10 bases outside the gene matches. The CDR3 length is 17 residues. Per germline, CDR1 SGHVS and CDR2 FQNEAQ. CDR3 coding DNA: TGTGCCAGCAGCCACCATTTGACAGGGTTTAGCAATCAGCCCCAGCATTTT. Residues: CASSHHLTGFSNQPQHF.

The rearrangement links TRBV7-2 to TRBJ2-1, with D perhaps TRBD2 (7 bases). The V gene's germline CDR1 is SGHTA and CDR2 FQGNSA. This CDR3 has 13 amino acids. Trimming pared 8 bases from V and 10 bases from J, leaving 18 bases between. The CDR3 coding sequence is TGTGCCAGCGGGGGGGGGCGGGTCCGCGAGCAGTTCTTC. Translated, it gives CASGGGRVREQFF.

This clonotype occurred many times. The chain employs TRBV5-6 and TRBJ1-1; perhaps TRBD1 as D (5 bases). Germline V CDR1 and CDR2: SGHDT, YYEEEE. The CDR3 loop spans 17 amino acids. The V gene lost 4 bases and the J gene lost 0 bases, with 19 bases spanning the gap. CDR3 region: CASSPGQGRAMNTEAFF. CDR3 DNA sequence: TGTGCCAGCAGCCCGGGGCAGGGTAGGGCTATGAACACTGAAGCTTTCTTT.

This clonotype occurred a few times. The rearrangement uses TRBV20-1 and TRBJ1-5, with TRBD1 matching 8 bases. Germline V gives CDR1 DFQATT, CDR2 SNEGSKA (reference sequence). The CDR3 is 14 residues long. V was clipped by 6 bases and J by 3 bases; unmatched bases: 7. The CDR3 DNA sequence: TGCAGTGCACGCCGGGACAGGTACAATCAGCCCCAGCATTTT. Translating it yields CSARRDRYNQPQHF.

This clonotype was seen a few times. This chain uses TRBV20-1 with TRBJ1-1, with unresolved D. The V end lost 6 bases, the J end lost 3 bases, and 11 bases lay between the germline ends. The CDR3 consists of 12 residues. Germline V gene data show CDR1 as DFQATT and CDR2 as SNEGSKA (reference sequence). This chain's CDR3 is CSAPWGDTEAFF. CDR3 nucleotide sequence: TGCAGTGCCCCCTGGGGAGACACTGAAGCTTTCTTT.